The 18 T cell receptor beta chains presented below share a single source sample, sequenced in a study of blood T cell repertoires in COVID-19 (dated by TCRdb to the early 2020s). The library relied on the immunoSEQ multiplex PCR assay. The source is immuneACCESS, and TCRdb retained only in-frame sequences with V and J called. Part of the clones is not carried over; for the studies checked, unresolved V genes explain less than half of this, and the remainder is unexplained. This sample is represented by approximately 240,000 clones; approximately 91% of them were singletons. Jointly, the top ten make up roughly 0.8% of the sample. What was sequenced was peripheral blood. The receptors originated from a man aged 25 to 45 with COVID-19, enrolled during active disease.

The chain joins TRBV5-6 to TRBJ1-1, with D perhaps TRBD1 (5 bases). The germline gives CDR1 SGHDT, CDR2 YYEEEE. The CDR3 totals 16 residues. The V and J ends lost 0 bases and 4 bases respectively, with 16 bases between them. CDR3 nucleotides: TGTGCCAGCAGCTTGGGGGGGTGGAGGGATGGCACTGAAGCTTTCTTT. Protein: CASSLGGWRDGTEAFF.

This chain links TRBV11-2 with TRBJ1-2, with 7 bases identical to TRBD1. CDR1 is SGHAT and CDR2 is FQNNGV in the germline V gene. V trimming: 6 bases; J trimming: 1 base; junction bases outside the gene matches: 8. The CDR3 is made up of 15 amino acids. The CDR3 DNA reads as TGTGCCAGCAGTCAGGGGACAGTACTTAACTATGGCTACACCTTC. Encoded protein: CASSQGTVLNYGYTF.

The V call is TRBV6-5, the J call TRBJ2-7, with TRBD1 matching 11 bases. J gave up 3 bases and V 5 bases, and 6 bases lay outside the gene matches. The V gene's germline CDR1 is MNHEY and CDR2 SVGAGI. The CDR3 is made up of 15 amino acids. CDR3 bases: TGTGCCAGCAGTCAGGGACAGGGGGGATTCTACGAGCAGTACTTC. This gives the protein CASSQGQGGFYEQYF.

This chain links TRBV19 with TRBJ1-5; 7 bases are a match to TRBD1. V was pared by 2 bases and J by 5 bases, with 9 bases of the junction left unmatched. The CDR3 totals 16 residues. Germline CDR1 and CDR2: LNHDA and SQIVND (reference sequence). CDR3 sequence reads: CASSINTGQAHQPQHF. For the CDR3, the DNA is TGTGCCAGTAGTATAAACACCGGACAGGCCCATCAGCCCCAGCATTTT.

The CDR3 loop is CASSPGTAYNSPLHF. The CDR3 bases are TGTGCCAGCAGCCCCGGGACAGCCTATAATTCACCCCTCCACTTT. The genes are TRBV3-1 (or the pseudogene TRBV3-2) and TRBJ1-6, with 7 positions matching TRBD1. This CDR3 contains 15 residues. With V trimmed by 4 bases and J by 2 bases, 2 bases remained unmatched. The germline V gene encodes CDR1 LGHDT and CDR2 YNNKEL (reference sequence).

This chain joins TRBV18 and TRBJ1-1, with D unclear. V was trimmed by 1 base and J by 3 bases, leaving 12 bases between them. This CDR3 comprises 15 residues. Germline CDR1 is KGHSH and CDR2 is LQKENI. The CDR3 protein is CASSPQSRWDTEAFF. The CDR3 nucleotides read TGTGCCAGCTCACCACAATCCAGGTGGGACACTGAAGCTTTCTTT.

The V call is TRBV10-3, the J call TRBJ1-2, with unresolved D. The V end lost 2 bases, the J end lost 5 bases, and 6 bases lay between the germline ends. The germline V gene encodes CDR1 ENHRY and CDR2 SYGVKD. The CDR3 loop spans 12 amino acids. In DNA form, the CDR3 reads TGTGCCATCAGTGAGGGAGGTTATGGCTACACCTTC. This encodes CAISEGGYGYTF.

This chain joins TRBV9 and TRBJ1-5, with D possibly matching TRBD1 (5 bases). This CDR3 comprises 15 residues. The germline gives CDR1 SGDLS, CDR2 YYNGEE. V lost 0 bases and J lost 7, with 14 bases in between. CDR3 nucleotides: TGTGCCAGCAGCGTAGAAAAATGGAGGGACCAGCCCCAGCATTTT. Protein sequence: CASSVEKWRDQPQHF.

This clone was seen more than once but under ten times. CDR3: CASSSDISHGYTF. DNA for the CDR3: TGTGCCAGCAGTTCGGACATTTCCCATGGCTACACCTTC. The chain carries TRBV6-6 and TRBJ1-2; D perhaps matches TRBD1 (5 bases). Between the trimmed V and J ends, which lost 4 bases and 6 bases, there was a span of 12 bases. Germline CDR1 MNHNY, CDR2 SVGAGI (reference sequence). The CDR3 consists of 13 residues.

In DNA, the CDR3 is TGCAGCGTTCTGACTAGGGCGAGCACCGGGGAGCTGTTTTTT. The encoded protein is CSVLTRASTGELFF. J is TRBJ2-2 and V is TRBV29-1; D might be TRBD2 (6 bases). This CDR3 region has 14 residues. V was clipped by 5 bases and J by 4 bases, with 14 bases between them. Germline V gene data show CDR1 as SQVTM and CDR2 as ANQGSEA.

The V and J genes are TRBV25-1 and TRBJ1-6; tentative D call: TRBD1 (6 bases). CDR1 and CDR2 (germline): MGHDK, SYGVNS. This CDR3 has 12 amino acids. V lost 6 bases to trimming and J lost 9 bases, with 9 bases between them. The CDR3 sequence is CASRQGGSPLHF. CDR3 bases: TGTGCCAGCAGACAGGGTGGTTCACCCCTCCACTTT.

The table lists this clone with a count of one. The chain uses TRBV27 and TRBJ1-5, with a possible D match to TRBD1 (6 bases). V was clipped by 6 bases and J by 5 bases, with 17 bases between them. The CDR3 has 15 residues. Germline CDR1 and CDR2: MNHEY and SMNVEV (reference sequence). Written as DNA, the CDR3 is TGTGCCAGCAGCCCAACAGGGTCGGGGCATCAGCCCCAGCATTTT. As protein: CASSPTGSGHQPQHF.

The chain joins TRBV7-6 to TRBJ2-7, with 9 bases lining up with TRBD1. This CDR3 comprises 18 residues. CDR1 is SGHVS, CDR2 FNYEAQ, per germline. V was clipped by 0 bases and J by 5 bases; unmatched bases: 14. The CDR3 reads CASSLAALPGQGDHEQYF. The DNA of the CDR3 is TGTGCCAGCAGCTTAGCCGCATTACCGGGACAGGGTGACCACGAGCAGTACTTC.

This chain connects TRBV6-5 to TRBJ2-5, with 8 nucleotides matching TRBD1. This CDR3 contains 15 residues. J lost 4 bases, V lost 2 bases, and 6 bases had no gene match. CDR1 MNHEY and CDR2 SVGAGI come from the germline V gene. DNA for the CDR3: TGTGCCAGCAGTTACGGGCAGGGGGCTGCAGAGACCCAGTACTTC. Translating gives CASSYGQGAAETQYF.

The chain uses TRBV30 and TRBJ2-3, with a weak D call TRBD2 (5 bases). The CDR3 sequence is 14 residues long. Per the germline V gene, CDR1 is GTSNPN and CDR2 is SVGIG (reference sequence). V gave up 2 bases and J gave up 4 bases, with 13 bases separating them. The CDR3 loop is CAWSPQRTADTQYF. DNA for the CDR3: TGTGCCTGGAGTCCTCAACGGACTGCAGATACGCAGTATTTT. Filled out from reference TRBV30 and TRBJ2-3, the complete variable domain reads SQTIHQWPATLVQPVGSPLSLECTVEGTSNPNLYWYRQAAGRGLQLLFYSVGIGQISSEVPQNLSASRPQDRQFILSSKKLLLSDSGFYLCAWSPQRTADTQYFGPGTRLTVL.

The chain has TRBV19 and TRBJ2-3; the match to TRBD1 covers 10 bases. This CDR3 has 14 amino acids. With V trimmed by 5 bases and J by 5 bases, 4 bases remained unmatched. CDR1 and CDR2 from the germline V gene are LNHDA and SQIVND (reference sequence). CDR3 sequence reads: CASSWRTGGDTQYF. CDR3 sequence (DNA): TGTGCCAGTAGTTGGAGGACAGGGGGAGATACGCAGTATTTT.

This chain joins TRBV15 and TRBJ1-3, with TRBD1 matching 9 bases. In germline, CDR1 is LNHNV, CDR2 YYDKDF (reference sequence). J gave up 0 bases and V 1 base, and 7 bases lay outside the gene matches. CDR3 size: 18 residues. CDR3 protein: CATSRAEGQGVSGNTIYF. The DNA of the CDR3 is TGTGCCACCAGCAGAGCAGAGGGACAGGGCGTCTCTGGAAACACCATATATTTT.

The chain has TRBV9 and TRBJ1-4; D unresolved. The CDR3 spans 15 residues. Trimming left V 1 base short and J 3 bases short, with 10 bases between. CDR1 and CDR2 from the germline V gene are SGDLS and YYNGEE. The CDR3 DNA sequence: TGTGCCAGCAGCGTATCACTAGAGGCTAATGAAAAACTGTTTTTT. Translation gives CASSVSLEANEKLFF.